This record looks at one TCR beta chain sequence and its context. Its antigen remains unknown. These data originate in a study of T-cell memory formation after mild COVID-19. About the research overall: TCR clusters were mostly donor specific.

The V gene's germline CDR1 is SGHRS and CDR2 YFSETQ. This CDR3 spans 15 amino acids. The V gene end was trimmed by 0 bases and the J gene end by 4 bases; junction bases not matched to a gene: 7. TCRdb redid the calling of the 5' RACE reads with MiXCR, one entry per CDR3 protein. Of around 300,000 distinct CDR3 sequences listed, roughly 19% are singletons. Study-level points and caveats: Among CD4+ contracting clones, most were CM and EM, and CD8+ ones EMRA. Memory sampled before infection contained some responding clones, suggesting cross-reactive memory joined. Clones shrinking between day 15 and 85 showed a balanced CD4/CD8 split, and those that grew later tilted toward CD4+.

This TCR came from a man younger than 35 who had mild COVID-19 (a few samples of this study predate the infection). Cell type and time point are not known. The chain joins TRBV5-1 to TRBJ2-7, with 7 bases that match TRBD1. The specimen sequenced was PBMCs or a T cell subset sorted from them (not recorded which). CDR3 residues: CASSLDVTGRYEQYV. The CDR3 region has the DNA TGCGCCAGCAGCTTGGACGTGACAGGGCGGTACGAGCAGTACGTC.